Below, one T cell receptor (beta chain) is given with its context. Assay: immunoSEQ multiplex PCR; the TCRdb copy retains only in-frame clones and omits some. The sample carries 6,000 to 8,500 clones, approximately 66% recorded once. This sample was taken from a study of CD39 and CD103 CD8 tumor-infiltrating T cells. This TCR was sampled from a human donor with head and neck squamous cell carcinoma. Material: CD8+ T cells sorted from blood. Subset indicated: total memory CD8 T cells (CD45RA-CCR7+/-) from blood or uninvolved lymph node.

This CDR3 is CASSGQTDNEQFF. CDR3 sequence (DNA): TGTGCCAGCTCGGGACAGACAGACAATGAGCAGTTCTTC. The chain combines TRBV19 with TRBJ2-1, with 7 bases identical to TRBD1. V was clipped by 9 bases and J by 5 bases; unmatched bases: 7. This CDR3 contains 13 residues. The germline CDR1 and CDR2 sequences are LNHDA and SQIVND (reference sequence). Together with reference TRBV19 and TRBJ2-1, the CDR3 gives the full variable domain: DGGITQSPKYLFRKEGQNVTLSCEQNLNHDAMYWYRQDPGQGLRLIYYSQIVNDFQKGDIAEGYSVSREKKESFPLTVTSAQKNPTAFYLCASSGQTDNEQFFGPGTRLTVL.